Included here is one T cell receptor beta chain sequence, with context. The data belong to a study of blood T cell repertoires in COVID-19. At the level of the study: There were acute and convalescent COVID-19 samples, and they came from the United States, Italy and Spain. Sample material is recorded as cDNA or gDNA derived from T cells, B-cell-depleted T cells, or PBMCs.

Under the authors' procedure: Amplified reference gene primers provided the basis for estimating nucleated cell counts. Sequencing used immunoSEQ multiplex PCR; TCRdb keeps in-frame clones, though not all of them. V, J and clone size derive from that table, while D and trimming were established from the DNA sequence. The sample has about 260,000 clones, approximately 87% seen once. The clonotype comes from a woman in her thirties or forties who had recovered from COVID-19. Sequences were obtained from peripheral blood.

Here the CDR3 reads CASSQLSSLPGGYTF. The CDR3 region has the DNA TGTGCCAGCAGCCAGCTATCGTCCCTACCAGGTGGCTACACCTTC. The V gene is TRBV7-2, the J gene TRBJ1-2, with D unclear. The germline V and J ends were trimmed by 5 bases and 7 bases, with 20 bases remaining between them. CDR1 is SGHTA, CDR2 FQGNSA, per germline. The CDR3 extends over 15 amino acids.